This T cell receptor (beta chain) was captured in a study of blood T cell repertoires in COVID-19. For the study at large: The United States, Italy and Spain were the sources of the acute and convalescent COVID-19 samples.

This table comes from immunoSEQ multiplex PCR, and its TCRdb copy is limited to in-frame clones, with some not included. The sample lists about 150,000 clones, approximately 84% occurring once. Germline assignment: CDR1 SGHAT and CDR2 FQNNGV. V lost 3 bases and J lost 11; bases outside the gene matches: 6. The CDR3 sequence is 12 residues long. Material for sequencing was peripheral blood. The chain couples TRBV11-2 to TRBJ2-7, with 8 bases fitting TRBD1. The TCR sequence derives from a man in his 70s with acute or convalescent COVID-19. CDR3: CASSFGTGGKYF. The DNA for the CDR3 is TGTGCCAGCAGCTTTGGGACAGGTGGGAAGTACTTC.